The present T cell receptor beta chain was sequenced within a study of T cell responses to AZD1222 COVID-19 vaccine. V was cut by 7 bases and J by 8 bases, with 16 bases left in between. The CDR3 contains 13 residues. CDR1 LNHDA and CDR2 SQIVND come from the germline V gene (reference sequence). Clones were read by immunoSEQ multiplex PCR, and TCRdb kept only the in-frame ones, dropping some. The sample yields some 87,000 clones, approximately 89% seen once. Study results and limitations: Most donors were white British, females outnumbered males, and clonal diversity was possibly underestimated. Vaccine-associated CD4 TCRs ranged over spike, dominating at 160-218 and 743-854.

On this clone itself: Its target is unknown.

J is TRBJ2-3 and V is TRBV19, with a tentative D call TRBD2 (5 bases). This TCR was recovered from an adult in good health. The material was peripheral blood, obtained on day 0 of MenACWY control vaccination. Written as DNA, the CDR3 is TGTGCCAGTACCAGCGGAGCGGAGGCTACGCAGTATTTT. Amino acids: CASTSGAEATQYF.